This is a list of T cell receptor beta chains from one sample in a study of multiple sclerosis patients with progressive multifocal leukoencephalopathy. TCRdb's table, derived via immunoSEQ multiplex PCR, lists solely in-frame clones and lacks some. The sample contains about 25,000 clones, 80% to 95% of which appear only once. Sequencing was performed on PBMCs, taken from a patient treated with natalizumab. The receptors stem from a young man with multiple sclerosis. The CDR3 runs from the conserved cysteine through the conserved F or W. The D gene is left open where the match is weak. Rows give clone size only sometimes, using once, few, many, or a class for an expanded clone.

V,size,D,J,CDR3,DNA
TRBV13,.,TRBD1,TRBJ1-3,CASSSGQSGNTIYF,TGTGCCAGCAGCTCGGGACAGTCTGGAAACACCATATATTTT
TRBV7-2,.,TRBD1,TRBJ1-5,CASSFAGGYNQPQHF,TGTGCCAGCAGCTTTGCAGGGGGCTACAATCAGCCCCAGCATTTT
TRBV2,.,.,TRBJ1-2,CASRGLGSNGYTF,TGTGCCAGCAGGGGTTTGGGTTCGAATGGCTACACCTTC
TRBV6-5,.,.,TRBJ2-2,CASSYPGELFF,TGTGCCAGCAGTTACCCCGGGGAGCTGTTTTTT
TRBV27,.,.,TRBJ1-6,CASPTQSSYNSPLHF,TGTGCCAGTCCGACTCAGAGCTCCTATAATTCACCCCTCCACTTT
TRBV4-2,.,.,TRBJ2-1,CASSQRSEYEQFF,TGTGCCAGCAGCCAGCGCTCGGAGTACGAGCAGTTCTTC
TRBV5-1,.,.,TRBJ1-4,CASSLGPSTNEKLFF,TGCGCCAGCAGCTTGGGGCCGTCAACTAATGAAAAACTGTTTTTT
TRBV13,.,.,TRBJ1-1,CASSADLNTEAFF,TGTGCCAGCAGCGCAGACCTGAACACTGAAGCTTTCTTT
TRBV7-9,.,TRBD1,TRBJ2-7,CASSFLPGQGSLEQYF,TGTGCCAGCAGCTTCCTCCCGGGACAGGGCTCCCTTGAGCAGTACTTC
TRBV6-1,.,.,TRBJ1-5,CASSEAGRNQPQHF,TGTGCCAGCAGTGAAGCGGGCCGCAATCAGCCCCAGCATTTT
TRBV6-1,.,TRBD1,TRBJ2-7,CASSEATRGFSYEQYF,TGTGCCAGCAGTGAAGCAACCAGGGGGTTCTCCTACGAGCAGTACTTC
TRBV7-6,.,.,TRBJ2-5,CASSLVASEQYF,TGTGCCAGCAGCTTAGTGGCCTCGGAGCAGTACTTC
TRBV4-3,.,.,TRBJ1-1,CASRPGPRDTEAFF,TGCGCCAGCCGACCGGGCCCCAGGGACACTGAAGCTTTCTTT
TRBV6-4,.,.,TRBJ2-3,CASSEGSTDTQYF,TGTGCCAGCAGTGAGGGGAGCACAGATACGCAGTATTTT
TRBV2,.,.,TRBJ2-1,CASRDSGSSAEQFF,TGTGCCAGCAGGGATAGCGGTTCCTCGGCTGAGCAGTTCTTC
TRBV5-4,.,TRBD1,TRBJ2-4,CASSRQGPKNIQYF,TGTGCCAGCAGCCGACAGGGACCCAAAAACATTCAGTACTTC
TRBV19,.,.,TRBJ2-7,CASSSRDTSYEQYF,TGTGCCAGTAGCTCCCGGGACACCTCCTACGAGCAGTACTTC
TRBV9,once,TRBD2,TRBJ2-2,CASSPRGLAGGRIKNTGELFF,TGTGCCAGCAGCCCAAGAGGTCTAGCGGGAGGGCGAATTAAGAACACCGGGGAGCTGTTTTTT
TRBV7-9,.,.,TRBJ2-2,CAGSPNTGELFF,TGTGCTGGGAGCCCGAACACCGGGGAGCTGTTTTTT
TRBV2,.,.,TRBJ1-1,CASSYMTGRGNTEAFF,TGTGCCAGCAGCTATATGACAGGACGCGGGAACACTGAAGCTTTCTTT
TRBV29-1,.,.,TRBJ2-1,CSGADLRNEQFF,TGCAGCGGGGCCGACCTCCGGAATGAGCAGTTCTTC
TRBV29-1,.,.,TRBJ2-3,CSVAHRLSSDTQYF,TGCAGCGTCGCACATAGACTTTCGTCGGATACGCAGTATTTT
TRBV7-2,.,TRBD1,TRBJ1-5,CASCRQGEQPQHF,TGTGCCAGCTGCCGACAGGGTGAACAGCCCCAGCATTTT
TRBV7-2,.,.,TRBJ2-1,CASSLEYHGREQFF,TGTGCCAGCAGCTTAGAATACCATGGGCGTGAGCAGTTCTTC
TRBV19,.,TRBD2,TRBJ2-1,CASSRGTSAPYNEQFF,TGTGCCAGTAGTAGGGGAACTAGCGCGCCCTACAATGAGCAGTTCTTC
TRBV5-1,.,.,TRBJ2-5,CASSLRGETQYF,TGCGCCAGCAGTCTCAGGGGAGAGACCCAGTACTTC
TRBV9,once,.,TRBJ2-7,CASSVLQWDEQYF,TGTGCCAGCAGCGTTCTTCAATGGGACGAGCAGTACTTC
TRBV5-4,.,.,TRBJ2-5,CASRLTGNKQETQYF,TGTGCCAGCAGATTGACAGGAAACAAGCAAGAGACCCAGTACTTC
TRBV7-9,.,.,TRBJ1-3,CASSLWGPIGHGNTIYF,TGTGCCAGCAGCTTATGGGGGCCAATAGGGCATGGAAACACCATATATTTT
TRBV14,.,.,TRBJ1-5,CASSQSRNQPQHF,TGTGCCAGCAGCCAGAGTAGAAATCAGCCCCAGCATTTT
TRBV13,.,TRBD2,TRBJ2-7,CASSPAGAGDYEQYF,TGTGCCAGCAGCCCCGCCGGGGCGGGGGATTACGAGCAGTACTTC
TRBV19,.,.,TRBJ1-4,CASSMGLLNEKLFF,TGTGCCAGTAGTATGGGCCTGCTAAATGAAAAACTGTTTTTT
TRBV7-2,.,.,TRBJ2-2,CASSFSGNTGELFF,TGTGCCAGCAGCTTCTCAGGGAACACCGGGGAGCTGTTTTTT
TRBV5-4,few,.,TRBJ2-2,CASSLGQAGTGELFF,TGTGCCAGCAGCTTGGGGCAGGCGGGCACCGGGGAGCTGTTTTTT
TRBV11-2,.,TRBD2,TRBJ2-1,CASSIFSGRARPLPFF,TGTGCCAGCAGCATCTTTAGCGGGAGGGCCCGTCCCCTTCCGTTCTTC
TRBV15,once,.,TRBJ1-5,CATSLQNQPQHF,TGTGCCACCAGCCTTCAAAATCAGCCCCAGCATTTT
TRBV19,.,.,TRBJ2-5,CASRKGQETQYF,TGTGCCAGTAGAAAGGGGCAAGAGACCCAGTACTTC
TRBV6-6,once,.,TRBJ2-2,CASSYYRWSGTGELFF,TGTGCCAGCAGTTACTACCGGTGGTCTGGCACCGGGGAGCTGTTTTTT
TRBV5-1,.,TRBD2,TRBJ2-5,CASSQGPGGGETQYF,TGCGCCAGCAGCCAGGGACCCGGGGGGGGAGAGACCCAGTACTTC
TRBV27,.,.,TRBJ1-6,CASIKTGGALGNSPLHF,TGTGCCAGCATTAAAACCGGGGGGGCCTTGGGTAATTCACCCCTCCACTTT
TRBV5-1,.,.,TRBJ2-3,CASSLSGSTDTQYF,TGCGCCAGCAGCTTAAGCGGTAGCACAGATACGCAGTATTTT
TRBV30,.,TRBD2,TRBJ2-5,CAWSQREGETQYF,TGTGCCTGGTCCCAGCGGGAGGGGGAGACCCAGTACTTC